The TCR beta chain under discussion was sequenced for a study of cytomegalovirus exposure and HLA in healthy donors. Primers: 60 Vbeta forward and 13 Jbeta reverse. Using immunoSEQ multiplex PCR, the repertoire was profiled, and TCRdb retains in-frame clones only, with some absent. The sample lists approximately 120,000 clones, around 77% occurring once. The CDR3 runs to 16 residues. Germline CDR1 and CDR2: ENHRY and SYGVKD. The V gene end was trimmed by 5 bases and the J gene end by 4 bases; junction bases not matched to a gene: 9. This receptor was identified in a woman in her thirties or forties in good health and CMV-seropositive. Material for sequencing was PBMCs. The chain is built from TRBV10-3 and TRBJ1-1; 11 bases map to TRBD1. The CDR3, as DNA: TGTGCCATCAGTTCCCGGGACAGGGGGACAGGCACTGAAGCTTTCTTT. This translates into CAISSRDRGTGTEAFF.